Shown below are 13 T cell receptor beta chains from a single sample sequenced in a study of CD8 T cells in Susac syndrome. Random hexamers were used to reverse transcribe the RNA input (about 0.5 to 1 ug). One entry per CDR3 protein results from TCRdb running MiXCR on the immunoSEQ multiplex PCR reads. The table lists about 200,000 distinct CDR3 sequences, about 95% of them singletons. Sequencing input: CD4+ T cells from PBMCs. The receptors shown here come from a human donor with multiple sclerosis.

The genes are TRBV5-1 and TRBJ1-1; D gene uncertain. Germline lookup yields CDR1 SGHRS and CDR2 YFSETQ. The length of the CDR3 is 12 residues. The ends were cut back, 3 bases at V and 3 bases at J, with 6 bases in the middle. This CDR3 reads CASSWGYTEAFF. In nucleotides, the CDR3 is TGCGCCAGCAGCTGGGGATACACTGAAGCTTTCTTT. Full variable domain (outside the CDR3, taken from reference TRBV5-1 and TRBJ1-1): KAGVTQTPRYLIKTRGQQVTLSCSPISGHRSVSWYQQTPGQGLQFLFEYFSETQRNKGNFPGRFSGRQFSNSRSEMNVSTLELGDSALYLCASSWGYTEAFFGQGTRLTVV.

The chain combines TRBV11-2 with TRBJ2-2; D ambiguous. CDR1 and CDR2 from the germline V gene are SGHAT and FQNNGV. The ends were cut back, 8 bases at V and 7 bases at J, with 8 bases in the middle. CDR3 length equals 11 residues. Here the CDR3 DNA reads TGTGCCAGCCCCCTCATCGGGGAGCTGTTTTTT. The encoded protein is CASPLIGELFF.

This chain joins TRBV20-1 and TRBJ1-2; D is undetermined. The germline CDR1 and CDR2 sequences are DFQATT and SNEGSKA (reference sequence). V dropped 7 bases and J dropped 4 bases, with 10 bases sitting between them. This CDR3 is built from 11 residues. CDR3 coding DNA: TGCAGTGTACCTTTGGTCTATGGCTACACCTTC. This gives the protein CSVPLVYGYTF.

In its sample, this clonotype was seen once. The chain carries TRBV20-1 and TRBJ1-2; 9 bases line up with TRBD1. Germline assignment: CDR1 DFQATT and CDR2 SNEGSKA (reference sequence). V shed 6 bases, J shed 7 bases, and the junction held 9 bases outside the gene matches. There are 13 residues in the CDR3. The CDR3 reads CSALRGTGFGYTF. The CDR3 bases are TGCAGTGCCCTAAGGGGGACAGGGTTTGGCTACACCTTC.

The chain carries TRBV20-1 and TRBJ2-5; TRBD2 matches 10 bases. This CDR3 comprises 15 residues. Trimming cost V 2 bases and J 4 bases; bases outside gene matches: 7. Germline CDR1 is DFQATT and CDR2 is SNEGSKA (reference sequence). The CDR3 nucleotides are TGCAGTGCTAGATCTAGCGGGGGCGGCGGAGAGACCCAGTACTTC. It yields the protein CSARSSGGGGETQYF.

This rearrangement joins TRBV3-1 to TRBJ2-7; TRBD1 matches 7 bases. Germline V gene sequence: CDR1 LGHDT, CDR2 YNNKEL (reference sequence). V was pared by 1 base and J by 3 bases, with 6 bases of the junction left unmatched. The CDR3 is 15 residues long. The CDR3 is CASSQATGAHYEQYF. As DNA, the CDR3 is TGTGCCAGCAGCCAAGCAACAGGGGCCCACTACGAGCAGTACTTC.

The chain joins TRBV7-2 to TRBJ1-2; D call uncertain. Germline values: CDR1 SGHTA, CDR2 FQGNSA. V shed 3 bases and J shed 8 bases, with 13 bases lying between them. The CDR3 contains 13 residues. CDR3: CASSFRSMSGYTF. Here the CDR3 DNA reads TGTGCCAGCAGCTTCCGAAGTATGAGCGGCTACACCTTC. Full variable domain (rest looked up from reference TRBV7-2 and TRBJ1-2): GAGVSQSPSNKVTEKGKDVELRCDPISGHTALYWYRQSLGQGLEFLIYFQGNSAPDKSGLPSDRFSAERTGGSVSTLTIQRTQQEDSAVYLCASSFRSMSGYTFGSGTRLTVV.

The chain is built from TRBV20-1 and TRBJ1-2; D unresolved. V lost 5 bases, J lost 2 bases, and 6 bases lay in between. This CDR3 comprises 11 residues. Per germline, CDR1 DFQATT and CDR2 SNEGSKA (reference sequence). CDR3: CSALNNYGYTF. The CDR3 DNA reads TGCAGTGCTCTAAACAACTATGGCTACACCTTC.

The rearrangement uses TRBV27 and TRBJ2-3; 7 bases match TRBD2. J gave up 3 bases and V 7 bases, and 7 bases lay outside the gene matches. The germline V gene encodes CDR1 MNHEY and CDR2 SMNVEV (reference sequence). The CDR3 consists of 14 residues. DNA of the CDR3: TGTGCCAGCATCCCCCCTAGCGGAACAGATACGCAGTATTTT. It codes for CASIPPSGTDTQYF.

The rearrangement uses TRBV11-1 and TRBJ2-1, with TRBD2 matching over 9 bases. The CDR3 has 16 residues. Germline CDR1 is SGHAT and CDR2 is FQDESV (reference sequence). J was trimmed by 7 bases and V by 1 base; bases with no gene match: 8. The CDR3, as DNA: TGTGCCAGCAGCTTAGGGGGAGCGGGAGGCCTAAATGAGCAGTTCTTC. Amino acid sequence: CASSLGGAGGLNEQFF.

Comment on this clonotype: One end of the junction varies from germline; a read error may be responsible. The chain uses TRBV12-3 or TRBV12-4 and TRBJ1-2; the match to TRBD1 covers 11 bases. The CDR3 is 15 amino acids. CDR3 nucleotide sequence: TGTGCCAGCAGCCCAGGGACAGGGGGAATCTATGACTACACCTTC. Its translation: CASSPGTGGIYDYTF.

The chain uses TRBV6-2 or TRBV6-3 and TRBJ2-1; 8 bases are shared with TRBD2. The CDR3 consists of 15 residues. Germline CDR1 and CDR2: MNHEY and SVGEGT. V lost 5 bases to trimming and J lost 1 base; unmatched junction nucleotides: 4. The CDR3 region has the DNA TGTGCCAGCAGTACCAGCGGGAGATCCTACAATGAGCAGTTCTTC. Its translation is CASSTSGRSYNEQFF.

The J gene is TRBJ2-1, the V gene TRBV9, with D uncertain. Germline V gene data show CDR1 as SGDLS and CDR2 as YYNGEE. The V end was cut by 4 bases, the J end by 9 bases, with 11 bases between. This CDR3 contains 12 residues. CDR3 nucleotides: TGTGCCAGCAGCCCCCAACCCCCTGAGCAGTTCTTC. It is translated as CASSPQPPEQFF.